This T cell receptor (beta chain) was sequenced in a study of beta chain features in type 1 diabetes. Study background: Regarding age, gender and cell yields, patients proved similar to healthy donors. General observations from the study: Insertion counts at VDJ junctions were lower in type 1 diabetes patients, who also showed more deletions there.

In regard to this clone: Its antigen is currently unknown.

Expressed TCRB transcripts were sequenced because the isolated RNA had all been reverse transcribed beforehand. Data came from immunoSEQ multiplex PCR; TCRdb stores just in-frame clones and leaves some out. The table has more than 300,000 clones, roughly 13% seen once. Cell sorting via CD45RO/CCR7/CD25/CD127/CD95/CD27 was performed to obtain CD4+ naive, central memory, regulatory and stem cell-like memory cells. Material for sequencing was naive CD4+ T cells from blood. This receptor was obtained from a man aged 18 to 29 in good health.

This CDR3 is CAISPSFRGTEAFF. CDR3 coding DNA: TGTGCCATCAGTCCTTCCTTCCGGGGCACTGAAGCTTTCTTT. The rearrangement joins TRBV10-3 to TRBJ1-1; D gene ambiguous. CDR3 size: 14 residues. V lost 5 bases, J lost 4 bases, and 14 bases lay in between. Looked up from germline, CDR1 is ENHRY and CDR2 is SYGVKD.